What follows is one TCR beta chain and its context. Its specificity is not known. The sample's time point: week 35, safety follow-up. All doses held 300 ug of mutant IDH1 20-mer peptide, with topical imiquimod. This sample stems from a study of a mutant IDH1 vaccine in newly diagnosed glioma. Across the whole study: Treated patients, averaging roughly 40 years, were about 60% male and about 38% female. V12 fell at week 35 and V13, the study end, at week 47.

This CDR3 region has 11 residues. Trimming removed 6 bases at V and 3 bases at J, with 6 bases between. CDR1 MDHEN and CDR2 SYDVKM come from the germline V gene. Points from the study as a whole: Pseudoprogression looked unconnected to shifts in top peripheral T cell clonotypes.

Produced via immunoSEQ multiplex PCR; TCRdb's table is partial and in-frame only. The sample has some 33,000 clones, 60% to 80% seen once. V gene TRBV28 combines with J gene TRBJ2-7; no clear D. This receptor was identified in a young woman with glioma. Some clones in this sample may be carry-over from other donors' samples. This specimen was PBMCs, taken from a glioma patient whose treatment included an IDH1 peptide vaccine. CDR3 loop: CASRTDYEQYF. The DNA of the CDR3 is TGTGCCAGCAGAACGGACTACGAGCAGTACTTC. Drawing the rest from reference TRBV28 and TRBJ2-7, the complete variable domain is DVKVTQSSRYLVKRTGEKVFLECVQDMDHENMFWYRQDPGLGLRLIYFSYDVKMKEKGDIPEGYSVSREKKERFSLILESASTNQTSMYLCASRTDYEQYFGPGTRLTVT.